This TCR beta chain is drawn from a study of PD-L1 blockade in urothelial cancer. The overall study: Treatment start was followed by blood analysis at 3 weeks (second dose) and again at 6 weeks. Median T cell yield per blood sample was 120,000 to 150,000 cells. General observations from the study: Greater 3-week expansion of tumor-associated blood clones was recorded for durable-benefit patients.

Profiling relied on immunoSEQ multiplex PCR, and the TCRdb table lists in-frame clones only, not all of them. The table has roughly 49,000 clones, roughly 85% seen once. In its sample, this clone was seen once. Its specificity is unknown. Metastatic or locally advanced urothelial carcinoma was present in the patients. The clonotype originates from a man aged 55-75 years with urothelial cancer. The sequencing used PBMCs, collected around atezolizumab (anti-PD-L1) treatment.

The CDR3 protein is CASSPHPGGQETQYF. CDR3 sequence (DNA): TGTGCCAGCAGCCCCCACCCGGGGGGGCAAGAGACCCAGTACTTC. This chain links TRBV11-2 with TRBJ2-5, with 8 bases that match TRBD2. Germline V gene sequence: CDR1 SGHAT, CDR2 FQNNGV. This CDR3 has 15 residues. Trimming at V came to 5 bases and at J to 2 bases, leaving 7 bases not matched to a gene.